These 5 T cell receptor beta chains share one sample of origin, sequenced in a study of shared clonotypes between healthy human individuals. The table came from immunoSEQ multiplex PCR; TCRdb's copy has only in-frame clones and leaves some out. The sample consists of some 1.4 million clones, around 97% of them appearing once. Sample: naive CD4+ T cells sorted from blood. The subset is: CD45RA+ positively selected. These receptors originate from a man aged 25-45 years in good health.

The V gene is TRBV5-1, the J gene TRBJ2-6; 8 bases are shared with TRBD2. The length of the CDR3 is 21 residues. Trimming removed 7 bases from V and 1 base from J; junction bases left unmatched: 22. Germline-derived CDR1 and CDR2 are SGHRS and YFSETQ. The DNA for the CDR3 is TGCGCCAGCGCTCTGAGGGGAAGTCCCGACAGCGGGGGATCTGGGGCCAACGTCCTGACTTTC. Its protein product is CASALRGSPDSGGSGANVLTF.

The chain combines TRBV10-3 with TRBJ2-2; D not certain. This CDR3 region has 17 residues. V was pared by 2 bases and J by 7 bases, with 20 bases between. Germline-derived CDR1 and CDR2 are ENHRY and SYGVKD. The CDR3 is CAISEGEGGVGFGELFF. The CDR3 DNA reads TGTGCCATCAGTGAGGGGGAAGGTGGAGTAGGTTTCGGGGAGCTGTTTTTT.

The chain is built from TRBV19 and TRBJ1-1, with TRBD1 as a possible D gene (5 bases). Trimming cost V 9 bases and J 1 base, with 24 bases left between them. The CDR3 totals 17 residues. Germline loops: CDR1 LNHDA, CDR2 SQIVND (reference sequence). The CDR3 coding sequence is TGTGCCAGCCTAATTACAGCCGGGACCGCTCCGAACACTGAAGCTTTCTTT. Its translation is CASLITAGTAPNTEAFF.

The V gene is TRBV9, the J gene TRBJ2-3, with D possibly matching TRBD2 (6 bases). V was shortened by 0 bases and J by 3 bases, with 11 bases between the two germline ends. This CDR3 spans 15 amino acids. Germline V gives CDR1 SGDLS, CDR2 YYNGEE. The CDR3: CASSVARRGTDTQYF. The CDR3 DNA reads TGTGCCAGCAGCGTAGCTAGGCGGGGAACAGATACGCAGTATTTT.

J is TRBJ1-1 and V is TRBV13; weak D call: TRBD1 (5 bases). CDR1 is PRHDT, CDR2 FYEKMQ, per germline (reference sequence). The CDR3 runs 14 residues. Trimming cost V 3 bases and J 1 base, with 9 bases left between them. CDR3 sequence (DNA): TGTGCCAGCAGCTTCCAGGGACCGAACACTGAAGCTTTCTTT. Translated, it gives CASSFQGPNTEAFF.